Sequencing of this T cell receptor (beta chain) was carried out in a study of sequential checkpoint blockade in melanoma. The CDR3 length is 12 residues. Trimming removed 3 bases at V and 7 bases at J, with 7 bases between. Germline V gene lookup returns CDR1 MNHEY and CDR2 SVGAGI. The treatment: randomized to nivolumab then ipilimumab (arm A) or the reverse (arm B). Produced via immunoSEQ multiplex PCR; TCRdb's table is partial and in-frame only. The table has under 45,000 clones, 84% seen once. This chain uses TRBV6-5 with TRBJ2-1; TRBD1 might be the D (6 bases). The material was CD8+ T cells sorted from blood (inferred from file names), obtained from a patient given nivolumab and ipilimumab in sequence. The sequence was obtained from a human donor with melanoma. The CDR3 region has the DNA TGTGCCAGCAGTTATCAGGGGAATGAGCAGTTCTTC. As protein: CASSYQGNEQFF.